The rows below give T cell receptor beta chains drawn from one sample of a study of T cell clones after liver transplantation. TCRdb's table, derived via immunoSEQ multiplex PCR, lists solely in-frame clones and lacks some. Of tens of thousands of clones listed, 65% to 75% are singletons. The material was CD4+ T cells from blood, obtained before liver transplant. Receptors were obtained from a human donor who received a liver transplant. The CDR3 runs from the conserved cysteine through the conserved F or W. D genes are given only for firm matches. Only some rows state a clone size, as once, few, many or a class for expanded clones.

J: TRBJ1-4
V: TRBV2
size: .
D: .
length: 14
DNA: TGTGCCAGCAGTGAAACTTTCACTAATGAAAAACTGTTTTTT
CDR3: CASSETFTNEKLFF

J: TRBJ2-2
V: TRBV2
size: .
D: TRBD2
length: 15
DNA: TGTGCCAGCAGTAGACTAGCGGGGAACACCGGGGAGCTGTTTTTT
CDR3: CASSRLAGNTGELFF

J: TRBJ1-2
V: TRBV28
size: .
D: .
length: 11
DNA: TGTGCCAGCACCATACAGGGCGGCTACACCTTC
CDR3: CASTIQGGYTF

J: TRBJ1-6
V: TRBV11-1
size: few
D: .
length: 13
DNA: TGTGCCAGCAGCTTAGAATACAAATCACCCCTCCACTTT
CDR3: CASSLEYKSPLHF

J: TRBJ2-1
V: TRBV7-9
size: .
D: .
length: 12
DNA: TGTGCCAGCAGCTTAGGACTAGAAAAGCAGTTCTTC
CDR3: CASSLGLEKQFF

J: TRBJ1-5
V: TRBV15
size: .
D: TRBD1
length: 14
DNA: TGTGCCACCAGCATCGGGACAGGGGACCAGCCCCAGCATTTT
CDR3: CATSIGTGDQPQHF

J: TRBJ1-4
V: TRBV27
size: .
D: TRBD1
length: 16
DNA: TGTGCCACCTCACGACAGGGTGAGTCAACTAATGAAAAACTGTTTTTT
CDR3: CATSRQGESTNEKLFF

J: TRBJ1-4
V: TRBV6-1
size: .
D: TRBD1
length: 13
DNA: TGTGCCAGCAGGGGGGACAGCCCTTGGAAACTGTTTTTT
CDR3: CASRGDSPWKLFF

J: TRBJ2-3
V: TRBV2
size: .
D: TRBD2
length: 15
DNA: TGTGCCAGCAGTCTAGCGGGGGGTTACACAGATACGCAGTATTTT
CDR3: CASSLAGGYTDTQYF

J: TRBJ2-4
V: TRBV11-2
size: .
D: TRBD2
length: 14
DNA: TGTGCCAGCAGCCCCGGGGGGGCGATGTACATTCAGTACTTC
CDR3: CASSPGGAMYIQYF

J: TRBJ1-1
V: TRBV14
size: .
D: .
length: 13
DNA: TGTGCCAGCAGCCTAACAGTGAACACTGAAGCTTTCTTT
CDR3: CASSLTVNTEAFF